Given below is one T cell receptor beta chain in context. The CDR3 contains 14 residues. The V and J ends lost 7 bases and 5 bases respectively, with 17 bases between them. Germline assignment: CDR1 MDHEN and CDR2 SYDVKM. The data originate from a study of blood T cell repertoires in COVID-19. Study-wide background: Both acute and convalescent COVID-19 samples were obtained from the United States, Italy and Spain. PBMCs, B-cell-depleted T cells, or T cells were the source of the cDNA or gDNA that made up the material.

Measured with immunoSEQ multiplex PCR; TCRdb has only the in-frame clones, and not every one. The sample has approximately 300,000 clones, roughly 90% seen once. The V call is TRBV28, the J call TRBJ1-2; a weak D match, TRBD1 (6 bases). The origin of this receptor is a woman younger than 30 with acute COVID-19. The sample was PBMCs or T cells enriched from blood (not recorded which). The DNA of the CDR3 is TGTGCCAGCAACCTAAGGACAGACTCTTATGGCTACACCTTC. Protein: CASNLRTDSYGYTF.